These T cell receptor beta chains were read from a single sample in a study of blood T cells in healthy people across ages. TCRdb re-analysed the 5' RACE reads in MiXCR, keeping a single row per CDR3 protein. The sample yields roughly 720,000 distinct CDR3 sequences, about 55% seen once. Sample: blood. These receptors were taken from an elderly man in good health. Both conserved end residues are part of each CDR3. Each record gives: V gene, J gene, D gene, CDR3 protein. D genes are given only for firm matches.

v_call: TRBV12-3/TRBV12-4
j_call: TRBJ2-7
d_call: NA
cdr3_aa: CASSIREREQYF

v_call: TRBV12-3/TRBV12-4
j_call: TRBJ1-2
d_call: TRBD1
cdr3_aa: CASVRGLGYGYTF

v_call: TRBV14
j_call: TRBJ2-7
d_call: NA
cdr3_aa: CASSAAYEQYF

v_call: TRBV20-1
j_call: TRBJ2-5
d_call: NA
cdr3_aa: CSAARGSNEQYF

v_call: TRBV7-2
j_call: TRBJ2-3
d_call: NA
cdr3_aa: CASSTDALVPAYF

v_call: TRBV28
j_call: TRBJ2-7
d_call: NA
cdr3_aa: CASRENDEQYF

v_call: TRBV5-1
j_call: TRBJ1-1
d_call: NA
cdr3_aa: CASSLDSILNTEAFF

v_call: TRBV10-3
j_call: TRBJ2-6
d_call: NA
cdr3_aa: CAIAGTSNSGANVLTF

v_call: TRBV30
j_call: TRBJ1-2
d_call: NA
cdr3_aa: CAWSKGLQGYTF

v_call: TRBV5-1
j_call: TRBJ2-5
d_call: NA
cdr3_aa: CASSGGAAAQETQYF

v_call: TRBV20-1
j_call: TRBJ1-2
d_call: TRBD1
cdr3_aa: CSARNPWTGGSYGYTF

v_call: TRBV18
j_call: TRBJ2-7
d_call: TRBD2
cdr3_aa: CASSSQAGAPYEQYF

v_call: TRBV18
j_call: TRBJ2-1
d_call: TRBD2
cdr3_aa: CASSPPTSPGGHNEQFF

v_call: TRBV5-1
j_call: TRBJ2-7
d_call: TRBD2
cdr3_aa: CASSPSGLAGEYEQYF

v_call: TRBV6-1
j_call: TRBJ1-1
d_call: TRBD1
cdr3_aa: CASTRQGAILTEAFF

v_call: TRBV11-3
j_call: TRBJ2-3
d_call: NA
cdr3_aa: CASSPRTEHRYAYF

v_call: TRBV3-1
j_call: TRBJ2-3
d_call: NA
cdr3_aa: CASSQFRDTQYF

v_call: TRBV24-1
j_call: TRBJ2-7
d_call: NA
cdr3_aa: CATSDTGTSPYEQYF

v_call: TRBV20-1
j_call: NA
d_call: NA
cdr3_aa: CSAWKGGTYEQYF

v_call: TRBV7-9
j_call: TRBJ2-7
d_call: TRBD1
cdr3_aa: CASSTTGVRVFEQYF

v_call: TRBV9
j_call: NA
d_call: NA
cdr3_aa: CASSVGPPPDEQYF

v_call: TRBV28
j_call: TRBJ2-7
d_call: NA
cdr3_aa: CASSFRASGYEQYF

v_call: TRBV2
j_call: TRBJ1-6
d_call: NA
cdr3_aa: CASSEGLIRYNSPLHF

v_call: TRBV3-1
j_call: TRBJ2-7
d_call: TRBD2
cdr3_aa: CASSRAGGDSYEQYF

v_call: TRBV12-3/TRBV12-4
j_call: TRBJ2-7
d_call: TRBD2
cdr3_aa: CASSSNPVGLAVYEQYF

v_call: TRBV2
j_call: TRBJ2-7
d_call: TRBD1
cdr3_aa: CASRGTVVGEQYF

v_call: TRBV12-3/TRBV12-4
j_call: TRBJ2-7
d_call: NA
cdr3_aa: CASTEGGRSYEQYF

v_call: TRBV5-1
j_call: TRBJ2-1
d_call: TRBD2
cdr3_aa: CASSLVSLAGGPNEQFF

v_call: TRBV29-1
j_call: NA
d_call: TRBD2
cdr3_aa: CSAGGGYEQYF

v_call: TRBV3-1
j_call: TRBJ2-7
d_call: NA
cdr3_aa: CASSLDVGLYEQYF

v_call: TRBV12-3/TRBV12-4
j_call: NA
d_call: NA
cdr3_aa: CASSPAGAGTSYEQYF

v_call: TRBV20-1
j_call: TRBJ1-1
d_call: NA
cdr3_aa: CSARNAGQYTEAFF

v_call: TRBV6-5
j_call: TRBJ1-1
d_call: NA
cdr3_aa: CASSYSKGVEAFF

v_call: TRBV2
j_call: TRBJ1-2
d_call: NA
cdr3_aa: CASRGAGRNYGYTF

v_call: TRBV12-3/TRBV12-4
j_call: TRBJ2-1
d_call: TRBD2
cdr3_aa: CASSPLLAGNEQFF

v_call: TRBV6-1
j_call: TRBJ1-5
d_call: TRBD1
cdr3_aa: CASVKGRGDSNQPQHF

v_call: TRBV5-1
j_call: TRBJ2-3
d_call: TRBD2
cdr3_aa: CASSPSGTSGDTQYF

v_call: TRBV20-1
j_call: TRBJ2-1
d_call: NA
cdr3_aa: CSARGRLGVNEQFF

v_call: TRBV20-1
j_call: TRBJ2-1
d_call: NA
cdr3_aa: CSVIGRWLVYNEQFF

v_call: TRBV7-2
j_call: TRBJ2-5
d_call: NA
cdr3_aa: CASSPGPSRKETQYF

v_call: TRBV27
j_call: TRBJ2-1
d_call: NA
cdr3_aa: CASSLYTSTYEQFF

v_call: TRBV28
j_call: TRBJ1-5
d_call: TRBD1
cdr3_aa: CAIIDRAYQPQHF

v_call: TRBV5-1
j_call: TRBJ2-4
d_call: TRBD2
cdr3_aa: CASSPGLAGAKNIQYF

v_call: TRBV2
j_call: TRBJ2-7
d_call: TRBD2
cdr3_aa: CASSQAFGRSSYEQYF

v_call: TRBV6-1
j_call: TRBJ1-1
d_call: TRBD1
cdr3_aa: CAIWDRDPEAFF

v_call: TRBV6-2/TRBV6-3
j_call: TRBJ2-5
d_call: TRBD1
cdr3_aa: CASSYGDRDQETQYF

v_call: TRBV18
j_call: TRBJ2-3
d_call: NA
cdr3_aa: CASSPARALGRDAYF

v_call: TRBV4-1
j_call: TRBJ2-7
d_call: TRBD2
cdr3_aa: CASSQAGTSAWDEQYF

v_call: TRBV29-1
j_call: TRBJ2-1
d_call: NA
cdr3_aa: CSVGGNEQFF

v_call: TRBV15
j_call: TRBJ2-5
d_call: NA
cdr3_aa: CAASRLQETQYF

v_call: TRBV11-3
j_call: TRBJ1-1
d_call: NA
cdr3_aa: CASASAWGAEAFF

v_call: TRBV20-1
j_call: TRBJ2-5
d_call: TRBD2
cdr3_aa: CSAYLAGGTQETQYF

v_call: TRBV5-1
j_call: TRBJ1-5
d_call: NA
cdr3_aa: CASSPLGGASNQPQHF

v_call: TRBV12-3/TRBV12-4
j_call: TRBJ2-1
d_call: NA
cdr3_aa: CASSIWFGEQFF

v_call: TRBV7-6
j_call: TRBJ1-4
d_call: NA
cdr3_aa: CASSLERGYREKLFF

v_call: TRBV28
j_call: TRBJ1-2
d_call: NA
cdr3_aa: CASSLYGGPGYTF

v_call: TRBV6-1
j_call: NA
d_call: NA
cdr3_aa: CASSEEGGPSPYEQYF